The present TCR beta chain was sequenced within a study of T-cell memory formation after mild COVID-19. Study context: TCR clusters were mostly confined to one donor each. Study-wide results and caveats: Clones which contracted sat mainly in CM and EM if CD4+, and in EMRA if CD8+. SARS-CoV-2 specificity of second-wave clones peaking day 37 was unconfirmed.

5'RACE, which relied on constant-segment primers, yielded TCR alpha and TCR beta cDNA libraries carrying sample barcodes and UMIs. TCRdb reprocessed the 5' RACE reads with MiXCR, giving one entry per CDR3 protein. The data show a few hundred thousand distinct CDR3 sequences, 20% to 25% seen once. Trimming took 5 bases from V and 1 from J; bases not matched to a gene: 3. The CDR3 extends over 13 amino acids. Germline values: CDR1 SQVTM, CDR2 ANQGSEA. As to this clonotype: Its antigen is still unknown.

V gene TRBV29-1 combines with J gene TRBJ2-7; 9 nucleotides match TRBD2. The TCR originated in a man in his late teens or twenties who had mild COVID-19 (a few samples of this study predate the infection). Cell type and time point are not known. What was sequenced was PBMCs or a T cell subset sorted from them (not recorded which). CDR3 in amino acids: CSVFSGGSYEQYF. Here the CDR3 DNA reads TGCAGCGTTTTTAGCGGGGGATCCTACGAGCAGTACTTC.